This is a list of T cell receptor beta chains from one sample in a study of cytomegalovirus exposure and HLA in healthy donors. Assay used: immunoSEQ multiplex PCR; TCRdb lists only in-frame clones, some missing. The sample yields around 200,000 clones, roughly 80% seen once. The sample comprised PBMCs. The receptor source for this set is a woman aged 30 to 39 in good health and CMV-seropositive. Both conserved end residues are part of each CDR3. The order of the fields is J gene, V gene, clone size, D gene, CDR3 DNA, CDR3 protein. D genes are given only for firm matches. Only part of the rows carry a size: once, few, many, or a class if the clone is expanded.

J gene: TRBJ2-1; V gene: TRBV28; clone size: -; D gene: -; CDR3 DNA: TGTGCCAGCAGTTCTGGCCGGGAGCTAACCAATGAGCAGTTCTTC; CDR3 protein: CASSSGRELTNEQFF
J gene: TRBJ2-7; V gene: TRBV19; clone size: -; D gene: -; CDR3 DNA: TGTGCCAGTAGTCTCACAGGGAGTAGCTCCTACGAGCAGTACTTC; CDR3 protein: CASSLTGSSSYEQYF
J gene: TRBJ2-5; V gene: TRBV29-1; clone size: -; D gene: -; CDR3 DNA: TGCAGCGTTGTTTCCGGGGAAGAGACCCAGTACTTC; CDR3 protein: CSVVSGEETQYF
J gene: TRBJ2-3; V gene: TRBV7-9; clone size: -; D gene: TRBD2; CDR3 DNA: TGTGCCAGCAGCTTAGGGGAGGGGACAGATACGCAGTATTTT; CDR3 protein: CASSLGEGTDTQYF
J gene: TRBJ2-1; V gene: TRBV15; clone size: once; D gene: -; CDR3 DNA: TGTGCCACCAGCAGAGATCGAGGACTGGCCTACAATGAGCAGTTCTTC; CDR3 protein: CATSRDRGLAYNEQFF
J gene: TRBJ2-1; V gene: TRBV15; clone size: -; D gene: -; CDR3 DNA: TGTGTTTTCAAGCAGAAGACAGCATACGATGAGCAGTTCTTC; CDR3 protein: CVFKQKTAYDEQFF
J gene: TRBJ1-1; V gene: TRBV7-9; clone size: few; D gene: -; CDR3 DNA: TGTGCCAGCAGCCAGCCGCCGGGGAACACTGAAGCTTTCTTT; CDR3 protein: CASSQPPGNTEAFF
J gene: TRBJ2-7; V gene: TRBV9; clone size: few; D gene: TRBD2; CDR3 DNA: TGTGCCAGCAGCCCTCGGGACTATGCCACCGAGCAGTACTTC; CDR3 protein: CASSPRDYATEQYF
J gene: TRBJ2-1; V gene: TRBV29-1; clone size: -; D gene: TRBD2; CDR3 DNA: TGCAGCGTGATCCCGACTAGCGGCTACAATGAGCAGTTCTTC; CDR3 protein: CSVIPTSGYNEQFF
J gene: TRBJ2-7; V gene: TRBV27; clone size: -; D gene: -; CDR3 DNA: TGTGCCAGCAGTTTAGGGGGCGTGGAGGACGAGCAGTACTTC; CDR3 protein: CASSLGGVEDEQYF
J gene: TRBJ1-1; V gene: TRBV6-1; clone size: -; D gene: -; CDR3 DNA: TGTGCCAGCAGCGAGTTTGGTGAAGCTTTCTTT; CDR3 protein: CASSEFGEAFF
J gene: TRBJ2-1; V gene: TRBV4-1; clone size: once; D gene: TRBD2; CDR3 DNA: TGCGCCAGCAGCCGTCTCCCGGGACTAGCCTCCTACAATGAGCAGTTCTTC; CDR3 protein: CASSRLPGLASYNEQFF
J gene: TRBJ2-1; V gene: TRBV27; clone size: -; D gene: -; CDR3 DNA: TGTGCCAGCAGTACTAATACGGGCTCCTACAATGAGCAGTTCTTC; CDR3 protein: CASSTNTGSYNEQFF
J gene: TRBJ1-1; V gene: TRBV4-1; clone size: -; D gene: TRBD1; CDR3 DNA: TGCGCCAGCAGCCTATTGACAGGGAAAAACACTGAAGCTTTCTTT; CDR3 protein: CASSLLTGKNTEAFF
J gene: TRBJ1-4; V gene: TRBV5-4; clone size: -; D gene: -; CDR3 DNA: TGTGCCATCACCCAAGCCAATAATGAAAAACTGTTTTTT; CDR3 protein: CAITQANNEKLFF
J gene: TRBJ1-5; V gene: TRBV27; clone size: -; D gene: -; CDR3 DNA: TGTGCCAGCTCAAAACAGGCGCCGGATCAGCCCCAGCATTTT; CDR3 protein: CASSKQAPDQPQHF
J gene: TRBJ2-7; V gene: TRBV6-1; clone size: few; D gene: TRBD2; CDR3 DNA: TGTGCCAGCAGTGAAAACAGCGGGGGCTCCTACGAGCAGTACTTC; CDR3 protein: CASSENSGGSYEQYF
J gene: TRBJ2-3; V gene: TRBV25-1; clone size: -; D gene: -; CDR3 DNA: TGTGCCAGCAGTGACAAGCACACGCAGTATTTT; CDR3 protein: CASSDKHTQYF
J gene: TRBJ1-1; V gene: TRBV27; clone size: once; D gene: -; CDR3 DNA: TGTGCCAGCAGTTTGGCCGGGTTCGGGACTGAAGCTTTCTTT; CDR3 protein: CASSLAGFGTEAFF
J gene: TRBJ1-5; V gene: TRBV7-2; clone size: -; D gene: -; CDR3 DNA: TGTGCCAGCAGCTTGAGGGGCAATCAGCCCCAGCATTTT; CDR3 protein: CASSLRGNQPQHF
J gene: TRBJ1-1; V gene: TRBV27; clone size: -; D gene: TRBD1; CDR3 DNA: TGTGCCAGCAGTCTACAGGGGGCGCGGACTGAAGCTTTCTTT; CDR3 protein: CASSLQGARTEAFF
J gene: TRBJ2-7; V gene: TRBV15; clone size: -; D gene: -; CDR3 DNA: TGTGCCACCAGCAGGGGCGGGACCAGCGGGTTGATTGGCGAGCAGTACTTC; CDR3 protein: CATSRGGTSGLIGEQYF
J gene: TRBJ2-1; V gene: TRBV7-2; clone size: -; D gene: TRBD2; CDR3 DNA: TGTGCCATTCAGCCGGGACTAGCGGTTGGGAGCTCCTACAATGAGCAGTTCTTC; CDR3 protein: CAIQPGLAVGSSYNEQFF
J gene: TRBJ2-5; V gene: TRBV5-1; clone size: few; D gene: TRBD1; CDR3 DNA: TGCGCCAGCAGCTCGGGGACAGGGCGAGAGACCCAGTACTTC; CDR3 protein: CASSSGTGRETQYF
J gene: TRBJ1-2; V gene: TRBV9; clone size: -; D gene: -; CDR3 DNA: TGTGCCAGCAGTCCAGGAGCAGGGTCTAGAGGCTACACCTTC; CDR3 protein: CASSPGAGSRGYTF
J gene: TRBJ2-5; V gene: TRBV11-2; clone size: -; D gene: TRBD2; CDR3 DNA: TGTGCCAGCAGGCAAACTAGCGGGAGTCTGCAGTACTTC; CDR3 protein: CASRQTSGSLQYF
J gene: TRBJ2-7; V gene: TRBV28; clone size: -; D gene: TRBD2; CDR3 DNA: TGTGCCAGCGGCTGGACTAGCGGGATCCACGAGCAGTACTTC; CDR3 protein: CASGWTSGIHEQYF
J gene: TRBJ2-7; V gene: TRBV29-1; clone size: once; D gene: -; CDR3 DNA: TGCAGCGTGGGTGAGGGGGGGCCTTTAAACGAGCAGTACTTC; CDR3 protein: CSVGEGGPLNEQYF
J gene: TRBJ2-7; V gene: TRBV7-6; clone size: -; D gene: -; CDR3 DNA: TGTGCCAGCAGCCCGTTAGACTACGAGCAGTACTTC; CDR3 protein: CASSPLDYEQYF
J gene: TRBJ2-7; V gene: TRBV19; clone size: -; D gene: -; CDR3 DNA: TGTGCCAGTAGTATCGGCAGGGACAACGAGCAGTACTTC; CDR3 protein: CASSIGRDNEQYF
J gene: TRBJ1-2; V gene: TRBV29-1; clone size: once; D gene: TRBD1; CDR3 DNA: TGCAGCGTTGGCGTGACAGGGGCTGATGGCTACACCTTC; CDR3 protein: CSVGVTGADGYTF
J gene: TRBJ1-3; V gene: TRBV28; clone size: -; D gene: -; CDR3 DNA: TGTGCCAGCGGTTTCGACCATGCGGTAGGAAACACCATATATTTT; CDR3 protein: CASGFDHAVGNTIYF
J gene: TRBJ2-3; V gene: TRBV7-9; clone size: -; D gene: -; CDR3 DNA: TGTGCCAGCAGCTACTTTGCAGATACGCAGTATTTT; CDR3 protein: CASSYFADTQYF
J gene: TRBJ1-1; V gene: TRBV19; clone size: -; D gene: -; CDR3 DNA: TGTGCCAGTAGTACCTTACCGGGACTGAGGAACACTGAAGCTTTCTTT; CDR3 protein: CASSTLPGLRNTEAFF
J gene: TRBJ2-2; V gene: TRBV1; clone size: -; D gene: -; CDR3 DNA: TGCACCAGCAGCCTGGAGAGGGAGGGAGGCGGGGAGCTGTTTTTT; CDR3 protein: CTSSLEREGGGELFF
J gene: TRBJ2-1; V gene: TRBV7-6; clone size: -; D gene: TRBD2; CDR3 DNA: TGTGCCAGCAGCTTAGCCCGCGGGAGGGCAGACTACAATGAGCAGTTCTTC; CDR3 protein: CASSLARGRADYNEQFF
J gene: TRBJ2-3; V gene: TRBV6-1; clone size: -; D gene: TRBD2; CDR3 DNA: TGTGCCAGCCAGACTAGCGGCCTCACAGATACGCAGTATTTT; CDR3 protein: CASQTSGLTDTQYF
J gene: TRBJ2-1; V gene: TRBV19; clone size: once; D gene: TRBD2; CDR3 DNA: TGTGCCAGTAGTAAGGCTAGCGGGAAAATTTATGAGCAGTTCTTC; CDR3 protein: CASSKASGKIYEQFF
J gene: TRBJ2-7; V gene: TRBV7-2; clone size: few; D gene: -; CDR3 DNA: TGTGCCAGCAGCTCAGTAGCTCTAGCGGAGCAGTACTTC; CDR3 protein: CASSSVALAEQYF
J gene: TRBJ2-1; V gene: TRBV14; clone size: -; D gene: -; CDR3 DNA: TGTGCCAGCAGCCAAGATCGCATTGGAGCACAGTTCTTC; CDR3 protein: CASSQDRIGAQFF
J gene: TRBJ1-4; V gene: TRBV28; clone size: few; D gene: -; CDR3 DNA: TGTGCCAGCGTTTCAACGGGGGGAAAACTGTTTTTT; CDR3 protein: CASVSTGGKLFF
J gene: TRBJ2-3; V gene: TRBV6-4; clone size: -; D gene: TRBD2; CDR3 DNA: TGTGCCAGCAGTCAAAGCGGGAGGTCGGCAGATACGCAGTATTTT; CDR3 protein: CASSQSGRSADTQYF
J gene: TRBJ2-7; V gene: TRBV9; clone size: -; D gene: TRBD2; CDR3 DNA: TGTGCCAGCAGCGTAGATGCGGGAGGCCCGAGCGAGCAGTACTTC; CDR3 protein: CASSVDAGGPSEQYF
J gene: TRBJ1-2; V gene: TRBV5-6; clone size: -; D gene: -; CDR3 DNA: TGTGCCAGCAGCTTCGGGGGACGGATTAACTATGGCTACACCTTC; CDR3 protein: CASSFGGRINYGYTF
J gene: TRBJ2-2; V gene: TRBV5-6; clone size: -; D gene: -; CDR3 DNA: TGTGCCAGCAGCTACGACATTTACACCGGGGAGCTGTTTTTT; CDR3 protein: CASSYDIYTGELFF
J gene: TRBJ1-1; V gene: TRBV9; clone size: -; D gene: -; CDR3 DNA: TGTGCCAGCAAAGATGGGGGGGGGTCTGAAGCTTTCTTT; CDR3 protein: CASKDGGGSEAFF